Following are 24 T cell receptor beta chains from one sample sequenced in a study of Graves' ophthalmopathy and Graves' hyperthyroidism. The sequenced template was RNA, covering the TCR beta CDR3 region. HTBI-primed first-round RT-PCR preceded second-round multiplex PCR. MiXCR, run by TCRdb on the multiplex PCR reads, gives a single entry per CDR3 protein. This table holds about 740,000 distinct CDR3 sequences, 40% found once. The sample comprised peripheral blood. These receptors were taken from an adult man with Graves' ophthalmopathy.

The chain recombines TRBV2 with TRBJ1-4; D not certain. V was clipped by 0 bases and J by 10 bases, with 15 bases between them. Germline V lookup: CDR1 SNHLY, CDR2 FYNNEI. The CDR3 has 15 residues. In DNA form, the CDR3 reads TGTGCCAGCAGTGAAGCCCCGCTGGCCGGTGGAAAACTGTTTTTT. Translation gives CASSEAPLAGGKLFF.

The V call is TRBV3-1, the J call TRBJ2-5; TRBD1 matches at 7 bases. Trimming at V came to 2 bases and at J to 4 bases, leaving 4 bases not matched to a gene. Germline values: CDR1 LGHDT, CDR2 YNNKEL (reference sequence). This CDR3 is built from 14 residues. DNA of the CDR3: TGTGCCAGCAGCCAATACAGGGGCGGAGAGACCCAGTACTTC. This gives the protein CASSQYRGGETQYF.

This clonotype was recorded many times. V and J are TRBV24-1 and TRBJ2-5; 10 bases are shared with TRBD1. Unmatched junction bases numbered 9, after V lost 5 bases and J lost 4 bases. Looked up from germline, CDR1 is KGHDR and CDR2 is SFDVKD. The CDR3 consists of 16 residues. The chain's CDR3 is CATSAPAGTGAETQYF. The CDR3 coding sequence is TGTGCCACCAGTGCTCCCGCCGGGACAGGGGCAGAGACCCAGTACTTC.

A remark on this clonotype: A much larger clone sits a single nucleotide away, making a read error possible. V and J are TRBV12-3 or TRBV12-4 and TRBJ1-2; no clear D gene. The CDR3 has 14 residues. Written as DNA, the CDR3 is TGTGCCGGCAGTTTTCGTTCTGCGGAGGAAGGCTACACCTTC. It is translated as CAGSFRSAEEGYTF.

The genes are TRBV5-1 and TRBJ1-2; no clear D. CDR1 and CDR2 from the germline V gene are SGHRS and YFSETQ. The V gene lost 3 bases and the J gene lost 3 bases, with 12 bases spanning the gap. The CDR3 is made up of 14 amino acids. CDR3 loop: CASSYRGGHYGYTF. The CDR3 nucleotides read TGCGCCAGCAGCTACCGGGGAGGACACTATGGCTACACCTTC. Using reference TRBV5-1 and TRBJ1-2 for the parts outside the CDR3, the full variable domain is KAGVTQTPRYLIKTRGQQVTLSCSPISGHRSVSWYQQTPGQGLQFLFEYFSETQRNKGNFPGRFSGRQFSNSRSEMNVSTLELGDSALYLCASSYRGGHYGYTFGSGTRLTVV.

The chain combines TRBV29-1 with TRBJ1-4, with TRBD1 matching over 7 bases. This CDR3 comprises 17 residues. In germline, CDR1 is SQVTM, CDR2 ANQGSEA. V lost 0 bases, J lost 8 bases, and 15 bases stayed unmatched. The CDR3 protein is CSVEDFLRGGIGEKLFF. The CDR3 nucleotides read TGCAGCGTTGAAGACTTCCTCAGGGGGGGAATCGGCGAAAAACTGTTTTTT.

V is TRBV4-2 and J is TRBJ1-3; a weak D match, TRBD1 (5 bases). The CDR3 covers 17 residues. Germline V gene sequence: CDR1 LGHNA, CDR2 YNFKEQ. V was shortened by 8 bases and J by 0 bases, with 20 bases between the two germline ends. The CDR3 DNA is TGTGCCAGCCGAAACATAAAGACAGCGAGCTCTGGAAACACCATATATTTT. Encoded protein: CASRNIKTASSGNTIYF.

The gene calls are TRBV20-1 and TRBJ2-5; 9 bases match TRBD1. The CDR3 spans 15 residues. V dropped 0 bases and J dropped 5; count of bases not matched to a gene: 7. CDR1 is DFQATT, CDR2 SNEGSKA, per germline (reference sequence). The CDR3 DNA reads TGCAGTGCTAGAGACGTGGACAGGGGAGGGGAGACCCAGTACTTC. It codes for CSARDVDRGGETQYF.

This clonotype has only a few counts. The chain carries TRBV11-2 and TRBJ2-2; 8 bases are shared with TRBD2. The V gene end was trimmed by 0 bases and the J gene end by 11 bases; junction bases not matched to a gene: 8. Germline CDR1 and CDR2: SGHAT and FQNNGV. The CDR3 is 15 residues long. This CDR3 reads CASSLELAASVELFF. The CDR3 DNA reads as TGTGCCAGCAGCTTAGAACTAGCGGCCAGCGTCGAGCTGTTTTTT.

The rearrangement joins TRBV7-9 to TRBJ1-1, with D possibly TRBD1 on 6 matching bases. The CDR3 runs to 13 residues. The V and J ends lost 5 bases and 3 bases respectively, with 10 bases between them. Germline CDR1 SEHNR, CDR2 FQNEAQ (reference sequence). This CDR3 reads CASSVDRYTEAFF. The CDR3 nucleotides read TGTGCCAGCAGCGTTGACAGGTACACTGAAGCTTTCTTT.

This clonotype was seen ten or more times. The gene calls are TRBV10-3 and TRBJ2-6; no firm D call. In germline, CDR1 is ENHRY, CDR2 SYGVKD. This CDR3 has 13 amino acids. Trimming removed 6 bases at V and 3 bases at J, with 6 bases between. CDR3: CAISKVGANVLTF. The CDR3 region has the DNA TGTGCCATCAGCAAGGTTGGGGCCAACGTCCTGACTTTC.

This clonotype has ten or more counts. The V and J genes are TRBV2 and TRBJ2-7; 7 nucleotides agree with TRBD1. The CDR3 sequence is 13 residues long. J was trimmed by 4 bases and V by 7 bases; bases with no gene match: 7. The germline gives CDR1 SNHLY, CDR2 FYNNEI. For the CDR3, the DNA is TGTGCCAGCATAACCGGGACAGCATACGAGCAGTACTTC. The encoded protein is CASITGTAYEQYF.

Only a few counts were recorded for this clonotype. This rearrangement joins TRBV20-1 to TRBJ2-7; a possible D gene is TRBD2 (6 bases). There are 13 residues in the CDR3. With 0 bases removed from V and 5 bases from J, the gap between germline ends came to 11 bases. CDR1 DFQATT and CDR2 SNEGSKA come from the germline V gene (reference sequence). The CDR3 DNA follows: TGCAGTGCTAGAGACGGGGGTAAAGACGAGCAGTACTTC. Amino acids: CSARDGGKDEQYF.

At least ten counts were recorded for this clonotype. This chain joins TRBV7-9 and TRBJ1-2; no definite D call. The V gene lost 10 bases and the J gene lost 8 bases, with 14 bases spanning the gap. The germline V gene encodes CDR1 SEHNR and CDR2 FQNEAQ (reference sequence). The CDR3 runs to 11 residues. The CDR3 loop is CATVVPEGYTF. Here the CDR3 DNA reads TGTGCCACGGTCGTCCCGGAGGGCTACACCTTC.

This clonotype was counted many times. The chain links TRBV20-1 to TRBJ1-1; no definite D call. This CDR3 comprises 11 residues. Germline CDR1 DFQATT, CDR2 SNEGSKA (reference sequence). Trimming left V 3 bases short and J 1 base short, with 3 bases between. The CDR3 here is CSASTNTEAFF. The DNA of the CDR3 is TGCAGTGCTAGCACGAACACTGAAGCTTTCTTT.

The rearrangement joins TRBV5-4 to TRBJ2-7; a weak D match, TRBD1 (5 bases). V lost 3 bases to trimming and J lost 5 bases, with 9 bases between them. CDR1 and CDR2 (germline): SGHNT, YYREEE (reference sequence). The CDR3 is 12 residues long. The CDR3 reads CASSSEQDEQYF. The CDR3 bases are TGTGCCAGCAGCTCGGAACAGGACGAGCAGTACTTC.

This rearrangement joins TRBV14 to TRBJ2-7, with D possibly TRBD1 on 5 matching bases. Germline V gene data show CDR1 as SGHDN and CDR2 as FVKESK. The V end lost 3 bases, the J end lost 0 bases, and 12 bases lay between the germline ends. The CDR3 contains 15 residues. DNA of the CDR3: TGTGCCAGCAGCCATGTAGACAGACCCTCCTACGAGCAGTACTTC. Its translation: CASSHVDRPSYEQYF.

Points on this clonotype: It may be a read error: a sequence one base away is much more abundant. The rearrangement joins TRBV2 to TRBJ1-1; D is uncertain. This CDR3 is built from 13 residues. Germline values: CDR1 SNHLY, CDR2 FYNNEI. This chain's CDR3 is CAGSVIANTEAFF. The CDR3 region has the DNA TGTGCCGGCAGCGTTATAGCTAACACTGAAGCTTTCTTT.

The rearrangement joins TRBV7-4 to TRBJ2-5; 7 positions agree with TRBD1. With V trimmed by 4 bases and J by 5 bases, 13 bases remained unmatched. This CDR3 is 16 amino acids long. CDR1 and CDR2 from the germline V gene are SGHVT and SQSDAQ. Here the CDR3 DNA reads TGTGCCAGCAGCTCCATGGTAGGGGGCGTTTGGGAGACCCAGTACTTC. Residues: CASSSMVGGVWETQYF. Based on the CDR3 plus reference TRBV7-4 and TRBJ2-5, the full variable domain is GAGVSQSPRYKVAKRGRDVALRCDSISGHVTLYWYRQTLGQGSEVLTYSQSDAQRDKSGRPSGRFSAERPERSVSTLKIQRTEQGDSAVYLCASSSMVGGVWETQYFGPGTRLLVL.

Turning to this clonotype: One base away lies a much larger clone, so this may be a sequencing read error. The rearrangement uses TRBV25-1 and TRBJ2-5; a weak D match, TRBD2 (5 bases). Between the trimmed V and J ends, which lost 3 bases and 11 bases, there was a span of 13 bases. This CDR3 is built from 12 residues. Germline V gene sequence: CDR1 MGHDK, CDR2 SYGVNS. In DNA form, the CDR3 reads TGTGCCAGCAGTGATTTTTCGGGGTCTCAGTACTTC. This sequence encodes CASSDFSGSQYF.

This clonotype was counted between two and nine times. The J gene is TRBJ1-5, the V gene TRBV11-2, with 8 nucleotides matching TRBD1. V dropped 1 base and J dropped 5; count of bases not matched to a gene: 4. This CDR3 has 15 amino acids. From germline, CDR1 is SGHAT and CDR2 FQNNGV. CDR3 sequence (DNA): TGTGCCAGCAGCTTAGGGACAGGGTGGTATCAGCCCCAGCATTTT. Residues: CASSLGTGWYQPQHF. Variable domain in full (rest from reference TRBV11-2 and TRBJ1-5): EAGVAQSPRYKIIEKRQSVAFWCNPISGHATLYWYQQILGQGPKLLIQFQNNGVVDDSQLPKDRFSAERLKGVDSTLKIQPAKLEDSAVYLCASSLGTGWYQPQHFGDGTRLSIL.

This clonotype was picked up one time. The chain joins TRBV10-2 to TRBJ2-3, with 7 bases lining up with TRBD2. V shed 6 bases, J shed 3 bases, and the junction held 12 bases outside the gene matches. CDR1 and CDR2 (germline): WSHSY, SAAADI. This CDR3 comprises 16 residues. CDR3 sequence reads: CASSPYGGGPTDTQYF. CDR3 coding DNA: TGCGCCAGCAGCCCCTACGGGGGAGGGCCTACAGATACGCAGTATTTT.

This clonotype was counted between two and nine times. This rearrangement joins TRBV20-1 to TRBJ2-7, with D maybe TRBD2 (6 bases). Between the trimmed V and J ends, which lost 3 bases and 0 bases, there was a span of 9 bases. This CDR3 has 13 amino acids. Germline V gene sequence: CDR1 DFQATT, CDR2 SNEGSKA (reference sequence). The CDR3 loop is CSASPTSSYEQYF. The DNA of the CDR3 is TGCAGTGCTAGCCCGACTAGCTCCTACGAGCAGTACTTC.

DNA of the CDR3: TGTGCCAGCAGGGGACAGGGGAGCACTGAAGCTTTCTTT. Translating it yields CASRGQGSTEAFF. The chain links TRBV7-9 to TRBJ1-1; 10 nucleotides align to TRBD1. CDR3 size: 13 residues. J lost 4 bases, V lost 6 bases, and 2 bases had no gene match. Germline V gene sequence: CDR1 SEHNR, CDR2 FQNEAQ (reference sequence).